Below, 27 T cell receptor beta chains from the same sample are listed, as sequenced in a study of CD8+CD57+ T cells in acquired aplastic anemia (dated by TCRdb to between 2018 and 2020). For sequencing, an Illumina HiSeq 2000 was employed. Genomic DNA served as template for TCR beta VDJ combination and CDR3 sequence profiling. The public reads were quality trimmed at Q25 with fastp and then assembled into clones with MiXCR by TCRdb, keeping productive beta chains. Rows are combined by CDR3 protein, so each entry shows the most common genes and DNA. Here the sample has about 220,000 distinct CDR3 sequences; 30% to 40% occur a single time. The ten largest clones take up 1% to 1.3% of the sample. The sequencing input was sorted CD4+, CD8+, or CD8+CD57+ T cells (not recorded which) from PBMCs. The source of these receptors is a human donor in good health, serving as a control.

This clonotype was recorded many times. V usage is TRBV2 and J usage is TRBJ1-3, with 7 bases identical to TRBD1. V was pared by 5 bases and J by 4 bases, with 8 bases of the junction left unmatched. Germline V lookup: CDR1 SNHLY, CDR2 FYNNEI. The CDR3 extends over 15 amino acids. CDR3 residues: CASSLSGQSGNTIYF. CDR3 DNA: TGTGCCAGCAGTCTCTCGGGACAGTCCGGAAACACCATATATTTT.

The chain carries TRBV20-1 and TRBJ2-5, with TRBD2 as a possible D gene (5 bases). This CDR3 spans 13 amino acids. The V gene lost 5 bases and the J gene lost 5 bases, with 15 bases spanning the gap. CDR1 and CDR2 (germline): DFQATT, SNEGSKA (reference sequence). The CDR3 is CSAPAGIRETQYF. In DNA, the CDR3 is TGCAGTGCTCCCGCGGGTATTCGGGAGACCCAGTACTTC.

This clonotype has a count of ten or more. The rearrangement uses TRBV5-6 and TRBJ1-2; D gene uncertain. The CDR3 loop spans 13 amino acids. Per germline, CDR1 SGHDT and CDR2 YYEEEE. Trimming left V 4 bases short and J 9 bases short, with 16 bases between. CDR3 sequence reads: CASSMTPDTSYTF. In nucleotides, the CDR3 is TGTGCCAGCAGCATGACACCGGATACGAGCTACACCTTC.

In its sample, this clonotype was seen many times. The genes are TRBV5-1 and TRBJ1-2; D is unclear. V was shortened by 4 bases and J by 0 bases, with 19 bases between the two germline ends. The CDR3 is made up of 17 amino acids. The germline V gene encodes CDR1 SGHRS and CDR2 YFSETQ. CDR3 sequence: CASSPRTDSASNYGYTF. The CDR3 DNA follows: TGCGCCAGCAGCCCCCGGACCGATTCTGCTTCTAACTATGGCTACACCTTC.

This clonotype has just a few counts. The chain has TRBV5-1 and TRBJ1-4, with no clear D. The V end lost 0 bases, the J end lost 0 bases, and 6 bases lay between the germline ends. The CDR3 is 15 amino acids. Germline loops: CDR1 SGHRS, CDR2 YFSETQ. In DNA, the CDR3 is TGCGCCAGCAGCTTGGGGGGATCAACTAATGAAAAACTGTTTTTT. Amino acid sequence: CASSLGGSTNEKLFF.

The chain joins TRBV25-1 to TRBJ1-4; TRBD1 is a possible D gene (5 bases). This CDR3 contains 15 residues. Trimming took off 6 bases at V and 10 bases at J, with 21 bases between the two ends. Germline V gene lookup returns CDR1 MGHDK and CDR2 SYGVNS. CDR3 bases: TGTGCCAGCAGCGTTACCGATGGGGGACGAGGAAAACTGTTTTTT. This codes for CASSVTDGGRGKLFF. The full variable domain, in which reference TRBV25-1 and TRBJ1-4 provide the parts outside the CDR3, is EADIYQTPRYLVIGTGKKITLECSQTMGHDKMYWYQQDPGMELHLIHYSYGVNSTEKGDLSSESTVSRIRTEHFPLTLESARPSHTSQYLCASSVTDGGRGKLFFGSGTQLSVL.

On this clonotype: This may come from a read error, since a much larger clone is one base off. CDR3 residues: CASSFIFDTEAFF. The CDR3, as DNA: TGTGCCAGCAGCTTCATCTTTGACACTGAAGCTTTCTTT. V and J are TRBV7-9 and TRBJ1-1; D remains ambiguous. V was cut by 3 bases and J by 3 bases, with 8 bases left in between. Germline lookup yields CDR1 SEHNR and CDR2 FQNEAQ (reference sequence). The CDR3 is 13 residues long.

This clonotype was counted a single time. CDR3 DNA sequence: TGTGCCTGGAGTCCAGGCGATCAGCCCCAGTACTTC. Its protein is CAWSPGDQPQYF. The chain links TRBV30 to TRBJ2-5; D is undetermined. The CDR3 spans 12 residues. V lost 2 bases to trimming and J lost 9 bases, with 13 bases between them. Germline loops: CDR1 GTSNPN, CDR2 SVGIG (reference sequence).

This clonotype was counted at least ten times. This chain links TRBV12-3 or TRBV12-4 with TRBJ2-7, with TRBD2 identical over 10 bases. J gave up 3 bases and V 5 bases, and 4 bases lay outside the gene matches. The length of the CDR3 is 14 residues. The CDR3: CASSTAGGIYEQYF. In DNA, the CDR3 is TGTGCCAGCAGTACAGCGGGAGGGATCTACGAGCAGTACTTC.

At least ten counts were recorded for this clonotype. The chain employs TRBV24-1 and TRBJ2-1, with TRBD2 identical over 10 bases. CDR3 size: 16 residues. Germline values: CDR1 KGHDR, CDR2 SFDVKD. With V trimmed by 4 bases and J by 5 bases, 7 bases remained unmatched. CDR3 sequence (DNA): TGTGCCACCAGTGACCCTTCTCTAGCGGGGGACAATGAGCAGTTCTTC. Amino acids: CATSDPSLAGDNEQFF.

This chain uses TRBV5-6 with TRBJ1-1; 9 positions match TRBD1. The germline gives CDR1 SGHDT, CDR2 YYEEEE. This CDR3 region has 13 residues. With 1 base clipped from V and 8 bases from J, the junction kept 3 bases outside the gene matches. The CDR3 protein is CASSLTGGKEAFF. The DNA for the CDR3 is TGTGCCAGCAGCTTGACAGGGGGCAAAGAAGCTTTCTTT. Variable domain in full (rest from reference TRBV5-6 and TRBJ1-1): DAGVTQSPTHLIKTRGQQVTLRCSPKSGHDTVSWYQQALGQGPQFIFQYYEEEERQRGNFPDRFSGHQFPNYSSELNVNALLLGDSALYLCASSLTGGKEAFFGQGTRLTVV.

With respect to this clonotype: This may arise from a read error, as a much more abundant clone is one base away. The chain links TRBV7-6 to TRBJ2-1; the D gene is possibly TRBD2 (5 bases). The CDR3 consists of 16 residues. The germline gives CDR1 SGHVS, CDR2 FNYEAQ. The V and J ends lost 5 bases and 5 bases respectively, with 19 bases between them. CDR3 coding DNA: TGTGCCAGCAGCACCCAGTCCCGTACTAGTGACAATGAGCAGTTCTTC. Protein sequence: CASSTQSRTSDNEQFF.

In this sample, this clonotype turned up many times. The chain carries TRBV6-5 and TRBJ1-4, with a weak D call TRBD1 (5 bases). Trimming left V 2 bases short and J 10 bases short, with 14 bases between. CDR3 size: 14 residues. In germline, CDR1 is MNHEY, CDR2 SVGAGI. The CDR3 region has the DNA TGTGCCAGCAGTTACGAGGCAGGGTCTGGAAAACTGTTTTTT. Translation gives CASSYEAGSGKLFF.

V usage is TRBV5-1 and J usage is TRBJ1-1, with D maybe TRBD1 (6 bases). With 3 bases removed from V and 4 bases from J, the gap between germline ends came to 13 bases. The germline gives CDR1 SGHRS, CDR2 YFSETQ. CDR3 length: 14 residues. The CDR3 here is CASSYREGITEAFF. The CDR3 coding sequence is TGCGCCAGCAGCTACAGGGAAGGGATCACTGAAGCTTTCTTT.

The chain joins TRBV10-3 to TRBJ1-1; perhaps TRBD1 as D (6 bases). Trimming shortened V by 10 bases and J by 2 bases, and 20 bases separated the two germline ends. CDR1 is ENHRY and CDR2 is SYGVKD in the germline V gene. CDR3 length: 15 residues. In DNA, the CDR3 is TGTGCCACCGGGGGCAGGCTCCTGGAAAACACTGAAGCTTTCTTT. Translated, it gives CATGGRLLENTEAFF.

Only a few counts were recorded for this clonotype. The gene calls are TRBV4-1 and TRBJ2-1; 8 bases align to TRBD2. V was pared by 3 bases and J by 5 bases, with 6 bases of the junction left unmatched. The CDR3 sequence is 15 residues long. Germline V gene data show CDR1 as MGHRA and CDR2 as YSYEKL. The CDR3 DNA reads TGCGCCAGCAGCCAGCAAATGGGACTAGACAATGAGCAGTTCTTC. This translates into CASSQQMGLDNEQFF.

This clonotype was seen a few times. CDR3 DNA: TGCGCCAGCAGTCAAAGGGGAACTGAAGCTTTCTTT. This sequence encodes CASSQRGTEAFF. The chain couples TRBV10-2 to TRBJ1-1; D may be TRBD1 (5 bases). Per germline, CDR1 WSHSY and CDR2 SAAADI. V lost 5 bases, J lost 5 bases, and 9 bases lay in between. The CDR3 covers 12 residues.

There are many counts of this clonotype. The chain combines TRBV20-1 with TRBJ2-5, with 7 bases that match TRBD2. The CDR3 has 16 residues. Trimming removed 2 bases from V and 5 bases from J; junction bases left unmatched: 14. The germline V gene has CDR1 DFQATT and CDR2 SNEGSKA (reference sequence). CDR3: CSARPPGTILFETQYF. The DNA of the CDR3 is TGCAGTGCTAGACCACCCGGGACTATCCTCTTCGAGACCCAGTACTTC.

This chain uses TRBV18 with TRBJ1-1, with D maybe TRBD1 (6 bases). This CDR3 contains 15 residues. CDR1 KGHSH and CDR2 LQKENI come from the germline V gene. Trimming pared 1 base from V and 5 bases from J, leaving 14 bases between. The CDR3 loop is CASSPLQGPGTEAFF. CDR3 coding DNA: TGTGCCAGCTCACCACTGCAGGGGCCGGGGACTGAAGCTTTCTTT.

This clonotype has just a few counts. The chain recombines TRBV12-3 or TRBV12-4 with TRBJ2-1; no clear D. The CDR3 length is 13 residues. V lost 6 bases and J 3 bases, leaving 9 bases between the germline ends. The CDR3, as DNA: TGTGCCAGCAGCTCCGGGTTCTACAATGAGCAGTTCTTC. This encodes CASSSGFYNEQFF.

This clonotype occurred a few times. The chain carries TRBV10-3 and TRBJ1-1, with D tentatively TRBD1 (6 bases). In germline, CDR1 is ENHRY, CDR2 SYGVKD. V was shortened by 2 bases and J by 5 bases, with 9 bases between the two germline ends. The CDR3 totals 13 residues. CDR3 sequence: CAISEAGVTEAFF. The CDR3 nucleotides are TGTGCCATCAGTGAGGCAGGGGTAACTGAAGCTTTCTTT.

In its sample, this clonotype was seen a few times. The chain employs TRBV27 and TRBJ2-3; 7 bases align to TRBD2. The V segment lost 5 bases and the J segment 0 bases; nucleotides outside the gene matches: 11. This CDR3 region has 17 residues. CDR1 and CDR2 (germline): MNHEY, SMNVEV (reference sequence). This CDR3 reads CASSPMDWDYSTDTQYF. The CDR3 bases are TGTGCCAGCAGTCCCATGGACTGGGACTATAGCACAGATACGCAGTATTTT.

The sample holds many counts of this clonotype. V gene TRBV2 combines with J gene TRBJ2-3; 11 nucleotides agree with TRBD1. This CDR3 has 16 residues. The junction had 7 bases not matched to a gene; V was cut back by 2 bases and J by 6 bases. CDR1 SNHLY and CDR2 FYNNEI come from the germline V gene. CDR3 bases: TGTGCCAGCAGTGAATTAGGACAGGGGGCAAGGGATACGCAGTATTTT. The encoded protein is CASSELGQGARDTQYF.

This clonotype was detected a few times. The chain is built from TRBV6-5 and TRBJ1-4; no firm D call. The germline CDR1 and CDR2 sequences are MNHEY and SVGAGI. The CDR3 is 14 amino acids. V lost 0 bases, J lost 13 bases, and 15 bases lay in between. The CDR3 nucleotides are TGTGCCAGCAGTTACTCGAGAATGTCGCGGGTACTGTTTTTT. It encodes CASSYSRMSRVLFF.

This clonotype has more than one count but fewer than ten. A clone one base away is much larger, so this may be a read error. The chain combines TRBV5-1 with TRBJ2-5; no clear D gene. Germline CDR1 reads SGHRS; CDR2 reads YFSETQ. The CDR3 is 12 amino acids. CDR3 sequence reads: CASSLVPETQCF. For the CDR3, the DNA is TGCGCCAGCAGCTTGGTCCCCGAGACCCAGTGCTTC.

This clonotype was found many times. V usage is TRBV2 and J usage is TRBJ1-5, with unresolved D. The CDR3 contains 16 residues. Germline CDR1 SNHLY, CDR2 FYNNEI. Trimming took 2 bases from V and 0 from J, leaving 11 bases between them. CDR3 sequence: CASSERAGYSNQPQHF. In nucleotides, the CDR3 is TGTGCCAGCAGTGAAAGGGCAGGCTATAGCAATCAGCCCCAGCATTTT.

This clonotype was counted a few times. This rearrangement joins TRBV20-1 to TRBJ1-1, with TRBD1 identical over 7 bases. The CDR3 totals 15 residues. The trim removed 6 bases at V and 4 bases at J, leaving 14 bases unmatched. The V gene's germline CDR1 is DFQATT and CDR2 SNEGSKA (reference sequence). This chain's CDR3 is CSAPPFSRGATEAFF. The CDR3 DNA is TGCAGTGCGCCCCCTTTTAGCAGGGGGGCCACTGAAGCTTTCTTT.